The 30 T cell receptor beta chains given below trace back to one sample, sequenced in a study of shared T cell receptors in the human thymus. Generated by immunoSEQ multiplex PCR, the TCRdb table keeps only in-frame clones and is missing some. Of approximately 68,000 clones listed, about 95% are singletons. Sequencing was performed on thymocytes. The receptors were gathered from a human donor.

CDR3: CASSPPRDRGLLGELFF. The CDR3, as DNA: TGTGCCAGCTCACCACCCCGGGACAGGGGTCTTCTCGGGGAGCTGTTTTTT. The chain recombines TRBV18 with TRBJ2-2; TRBD1 aligns across 10 bases. The germline V gene encodes CDR1 KGHSH and CDR2 LQKENI. The CDR3 runs to 17 residues. V lost 0 bases and J lost 7; bases outside the gene matches: 8.

The chain uses TRBV11-1 and TRBJ2-5; D may be TRBD1 or TRBD2 (6 bases each). The V and J ends lost 3 bases and 3 bases respectively, with 11 bases between them. This CDR3 contains 14 residues. CDR1 SGHAT and CDR2 FQDESV come from the germline V gene (reference sequence). CDR3 nucleotide sequence: TGTGCCAGCAGCTTTGACGGGGGCGAAGAGACCCAGTACTTC. Amino acid sequence: CASSFDGGEETQYF.

The V and J genes are TRBV4-2 and TRBJ2-3; 7 bases line up with TRBD2. J was trimmed by 1 base and V by 0 bases; bases with no gene match: 7. The CDR3 is 17 amino acids. Germline lookup yields CDR1 LGHNA and CDR2 YNFKEQ. In DNA form, the CDR3 reads TGTGCCAGCAGCCAAGATCTGCGACGGGGGGGCACAGATACGCAGTATTTT. Translated: CASSQDLRRGGTDTQYF.

The CDR3: CASNPGQGNTGELFF. CDR3 nucleotides: TGTGCCAGCAACCCGGGACAGGGTAACACCGGGGAGCTGTTTTTT. The chain links TRBV7-2 to TRBJ2-2; 9 bases agree with TRBD1. Germline V gene data show CDR1 as SGHTA and CDR2 as FQGNSA. CDR3 length equals 15 residues. V shed 7 bases and J 2 bases; nucleotides not matched to a gene: 5.

The J gene is TRBJ1-2, the V gene TRBV5-5; D is unresolved. The germline V gene has CDR1 SGHKS and CDR2 YYEKEE (reference sequence). The germline V and J ends were trimmed by 0 bases and 6 bases, with 3 bases remaining between them. The CDR3 runs to 11 residues. The CDR3 DNA reads TGTGCCAGCAGCTTGGTGGATGGCTACACCTTC. It is translated as CASSLVDGYTF.

The chain links TRBV10-3 to TRBJ2-1, with 7 bases matching TRBD2. CDR3 length: 16 amino acids. Germline CDR1 ENHRY, CDR2 SYGVKD. J lost 3 bases, V lost 0 bases, and 5 bases had no gene match. The CDR3 DNA follows: TGTGCCATCAGTGAGTCCGGAGCGGGGTTCTACAATGAGCAGTTCTTC. It codes for CAISESGAGFYNEQFF.

V gene TRBV5-4 combines with J gene TRBJ2-4; D ambiguous. V lost 2 bases, J lost 0 bases, and 24 bases lay in between. CDR1 and CDR2 from the germline V gene are SGHNT and YYREEE (reference sequence). This CDR3 contains 20 residues. The DNA of the CDR3 is TGTGCCAGCAGCTTATGGCCGTCGATTCTCGTGGGGAAAGCCAAAAACATTCAGTACTTC. Its translation is CASSLWPSILVGKAKNIQYF.

The count of this clone is one. The rearrangement joins TRBV4-3 to TRBJ1-2; D is uncertain. V gave up 1 base and J gave up 4 bases, with 4 bases separating them. Germline loops: CDR1 LGHNA, CDR2 YSLEER. This CDR3 contains 12 residues. The CDR3 region has the DNA TGCGCCAGCAGCCAAGTAGGCTATGGCTACACCTTC. Its protein is CASSQVGYGYTF.

This rearrangement joins TRBV5-1 to TRBJ2-7; the match to TRBD2 covers 7 bases. There are 20 residues in the CDR3. Germline CDR1 is SGHRS and CDR2 is YFSETQ. Trimming cost V 0 bases and J 4 bases; bases outside gene matches: 22. The CDR3, as DNA: TGCGCCAGCAGCTTGGGTAGGGAGGGAACCACGGGACCCGGGGAGTACGAGCAGTACTTC. This translates into CASSLGREGTTGPGEYEQYF. Full variable domain (remainder filled in from reference TRBV5-1 and TRBJ2-7): KAGVTQTPRYLIKTRGQQVTLSCSPISGHRSVSWYQQTPGQGLQFLFEYFSETQRNKGNFPGRFSGRQFSNSRSEMNVSTLELGDSALYLCASSLGREGTTGPGEYEQYFGPGTRLTVT.

The chain uses TRBV19 and TRBJ2-5, with 11 positions matching TRBD2. The CDR3 runs to 15 residues. J was trimmed by 4 bases and V by 6 bases; bases with no gene match: 7. The germline V gene encodes CDR1 LNHDA and CDR2 SQIVND (reference sequence). The CDR3 DNA is TGTGCCAGTAGCAAAAAGACTAGCGGGGTAGAGACCCAGTACTTC. Translation gives CASSKKTSGVETQYF.

The V and J genes are TRBV9 and TRBJ1-1, with D possibly TRBD1 on 6 matching bases. Trimming shortened V by 0 bases and J by 0 bases, and 9 bases separated the two germline ends. The CDR3 has 15 amino acids. Looked up from germline, CDR1 is SGDLS and CDR2 is YYNGEE. The CDR3 sequence: CASSVGQALNTEAFF. In DNA, the CDR3 is TGTGCCAGCAGCGTAGGACAGGCACTGAACACTGAAGCTTTCTTT. Full variable domain (missing parts from reference TRBV9 and TRBJ1-1): DSGVTQTPKHLITATGQRVTLRCSPRSGDLSVYWYQQSLDQGLQFLIQYYNGEERAKGNILERFSAQQFPDLHSELNLSSLELGDSALYFCASSVGQALNTEAFFGQGTRLTVV.

This chain uses TRBV19 with TRBJ1-4, with D possibly matching TRBD1 (5 bases). CDR3 length: 15 residues. Per the germline V gene, CDR1 is LNHDA and CDR2 is SQIVND (reference sequence). The V end lost 6 bases, the J end lost 8 bases, and 19 bases lay between the germline ends. As DNA, the CDR3 is TGTGCCAGTAGCCGCAATCAGGGTGGTTTAGAAAAACTGTTTTTT. Translated: CASSRNQGGLEKLFF.

The chain uses TRBV28 and TRBJ1-5, with 10 bases fitting TRBD1. Germline CDR1 and CDR2: MDHEN and SYDVKM. This CDR3 region has 15 residues. V lost 8 bases to trimming and J lost 3 bases; unmatched junction nucleotides: 7. The CDR3 nucleotides read TGTGCCAGCTCGGGACAGGGGAGGCACAATCAGCCCCAGCATTTT. Translated: CASSGQGRHNQPQHF.

The chain combines TRBV7-9 with TRBJ1-1, with D perhaps TRBD1 (6 bases). The CDR3 totals 14 residues. V lost 5 bases, J lost 3 bases, and 13 bases lay in between. CDR1 SEHNR and CDR2 FQNEAQ come from the germline V gene (reference sequence). CDR3 nucleotides: TGTGCCAGCAGCACTAGAGGGGGAGACACTGAAGCTTTCTTT. It codes for CASSTRGGDTEAFF.

V gene TRBV4-3 combines with J gene TRBJ2-7; 12 nucleotides align to TRBD2. Germline V lookup: CDR1 LGHNA, CDR2 YSLEER. This CDR3 has 19 residues. Losses at the gene ends were 0 bases for V and 7 bases for J; bases not matched to a gene: 16. The CDR3 sequence: CASSQEVPSGGASLQEQYF. CDR3 DNA: TGCGCCAGCAGCCAAGAGGTCCCTAGCGGGGGGGCATCCTTACAGGAGCAGTACTTC.

The rearrangement joins TRBV18 to TRBJ1-1; D gene uncertain. Germline V gene lookup returns CDR1 KGHSH and CDR2 LQKENI. The CDR3 is 16 residues long. The V end lost 3 bases, the J end lost 2 bases, and 16 bases lay between the germline ends. The CDR3 reads CASSPGRTGLNTEAFF. The CDR3 nucleotides read TGTGCCAGCTCACCCGGTCGGACCGGGCTTAACACTGAAGCTTTCTTT.

The chain recombines TRBV5-1 with TRBJ1-1; 8 bases match TRBD1. The CDR3 is 16 residues long. Germline V gene lookup returns CDR1 SGHRS and CDR2 YFSETQ. The ends lost 4 bases at V and 1 base at J; junction bases unmatched: 9. The CDR3 DNA reads TGCGCCAGCAGCCTGAAGGACAGGGCCGGGAACACTGAAGCTTTCTTT. Translation gives CASSLKDRAGNTEAFF.

V is TRBV25-1 and J is TRBJ1-1; unclear D gene. V lost 2 bases and J lost 9, with 4 bases in between. This CDR3 comprises 10 residues. Germline V gene lookup returns CDR1 MGHDK and CDR2 SYGVNS. This chain's CDR3 is CASSEKKAFF. The CDR3 DNA sequence: TGTGCCAGCAGTGAAAAGAAAGCTTTCTTT.

The V and J genes are TRBV4-3 and TRBJ2-5; 8 positions match TRBD1. CDR1 is LGHNA, CDR2 YSLEER, per germline. CDR3 size: 18 residues. V trimming: 4 bases; J trimming: 2 bases; junction bases outside the gene matches: 15. CDR3 sequence (DNA): TGCGCCAGCAGCCTAACCTATAATGACAGGGGTCAGCAAGAGACCCAGTACTTC. Translating gives CASSLTYNDRGQQETQYF.

Turning to this clone: At the DNA level, this CDR3 is encoded by other sequences in the same sample as well. The rearrangement joins TRBV27 to TRBJ1-6; the match to TRBD1 covers 7 bases. The CDR3 runs 16 residues. Germline CDR1 reads MNHEY; CDR2 reads SMNVEV (reference sequence). With V trimmed by 6 bases and J by 7 bases, 12 bases remained unmatched. DNA of the CDR3: TGTGCCAGCAGGTCACCGGGACAGTACCTAAATTCACCCCTCCACTTT. Its translation is CASRSPGQYLNSPLHF.

The V gene is TRBV6-1, the J gene TRBJ1-2; D is ambiguous. Germline CDR1 is MNHNS and CDR2 is SASEGT. The CDR3 is 16 residues long. Trimming removed 0 bases from V and 6 bases from J, with 17 bases in between. The CDR3 sequence is CASSEAPSENLDGYTF. Written as DNA, the CDR3 is TGTGCCAGCAGTGAAGCGCCGTCAGAGAATTTAGATGGCTACACCTTC.

The rearrangement links TRBV5-1 to TRBJ2-7, with TRBD1 matching 8 bases. Germline CDR1 SGHRS, CDR2 YFSETQ. The CDR3 loop spans 17 amino acids. After removal of 4 bases from V and 0 bases from J, the junction contained 12 bases not matched to a gene. The DNA for the CDR3 is TGCGCCAGCAGCCGGACCCTAAACAGGGGGACCTCCTACGAGCAGTACTTC. This translates into CASSRTLNRGTSYEQYF.

The rearrangement uses TRBV28 and TRBJ2-5; D gene unclear. The CDR3 extends over 14 amino acids. Germline CDR1 reads MDHEN; CDR2 reads SYDVKM. V dropped 7 bases and J dropped 4 bases, with 16 bases sitting between them. Here the CDR3 reads CASTPKVVGETQYF. For the CDR3, the DNA is TGTGCCAGCACCCCTAAGGTCGTAGGAGAGACCCAGTACTTC.

The chain is built from TRBV5-1 and TRBJ2-2; D is possibly TRBD1 (6 bases). Germline V lookup: CDR1 SGHRS, CDR2 YFSETQ. CDR3 length equals 20 residues. V dropped 4 bases and J dropped 0 bases, with 25 bases sitting between them. CDR3 bases: TGCGCCAGCAGCGCCCACAGGGCATCCTCAGGAGTCTCGAACACCGGGGAGCTGTTTTTT. Translation gives CASSAHRASSGVSNTGELFF.

The rearrangement uses TRBV6-5 and TRBJ1-1; the D is unclear. Trimming left V 5 bases short and J 4 bases short, with 17 bases between. Germline CDR1 reads MNHEY; CDR2 reads SVGAGI. This CDR3 is 15 amino acids long. In nucleotides, the CDR3 is TGTGCCAGCAGTCCCTTCGTGGCAGCCCCCACTGAAGCTTTCTTT. As protein: CASSPFVAAPTEAFF.

This sequence joins TRBV7-6 and TRBJ2-5, with TRBD1 matching 11 bases. The CDR3 contains 17 residues. The trim removed 5 bases at V and 4 bases at J, leaving 12 bases unmatched. From germline, CDR1 is SGHVS and CDR2 FNYEAQ. Written as DNA, the CDR3 is TGTGCCAGCAGCGGGGGGGGACAGGGGGATTGTGTAGAGACCCAGTACTTC. This gives the protein CASSGGGQGDCVETQYF.

The chain recombines TRBV4-3 with TRBJ2-5, with 7 bases lining up with TRBD2. The CDR3 runs to 16 residues. Looked up from germline, CDR1 is LGHNA and CDR2 is YSLEER. J lost 1 base, V lost 4 bases, and 9 bases had no gene match. CDR3 residues: CASSLVSGRSQETQYF. CDR3 bases: TGCGCCAGCAGCCTCGTTAGCGGGCGCAGCCAAGAGACCCAGTACTTC.

This clone has a single count. This chain uses TRBV5-6 with TRBJ2-7; D may correspond to TRBD1 or TRBD2 (6 bases each). There are 12 residues in the CDR3. The germline CDR1 and CDR2 sequences are SGHDT and YYEEEE. V was trimmed by 2 bases and J by 6 bases, leaving 9 bases between them. CDR3 coding DNA: TGTGCCAGCAGCTTAAGGGGGGTCGAGCAGTACTTC. It encodes CASSLRGVEQYF. Full variable domain (rest looked up from reference TRBV5-6 and TRBJ2-7): DAGVTQSPTHLIKTRGQQVTLRCSPKSGHDTVSWYQQALGQGPQFIFQYYEEEERQRGNFPDRFSGHQFPNYSSELNVNALLLGDSALYLCASSLRGVEQYFGPGTRLTVT.

The rearrangement links TRBV7-2 to TRBJ2-3, with D possibly matching TRBD2 (6 bases). Trimming left V 3 bases short and J 8 bases short, with 12 bases between. The CDR3 is 13 amino acids. Germline lookup yields CDR1 SGHTA and CDR2 FQGNSA. The CDR3 protein is CASSFAGGATQYF. The CDR3 nucleotides are TGTGCCAGCAGCTTTGCCGGGGGTGCTACGCAGTATTTT.

The chain has TRBV27 and TRBJ1-5; D may be TRBD1 (5 bases). Germline V gene sequence: CDR1 MNHEY, CDR2 SMNVEV (reference sequence). V was shortened by 4 bases and J by 3 bases, with 10 bases between the two germline ends. This CDR3 comprises 14 residues. CDR3 loop: CASSSRQPNQPQHF. Written as DNA, the CDR3 is TGTGCCAGCAGTTCCCGACAGCCCAATCAGCCCCAGCATTTT.